This entry lists 26 T cell receptor beta chains sequenced from one sample in a study of T cells expressing NK-cell markers. TCRdb re-analyzed the 5' RACE reads; it lists each CDR3 protein once, without DNA. The sample features some 150,000 distinct CDR3 sequences, with more than 10% in its top ten. The specimen sequenced was blood T cells: a sorted CD56 or NKG2C T cell subset, CD4+ or CD8+ T cells, or bulk PBMC T cells (not recorded which). The receptor set was obtained from a man younger than 35 in good health.

The rearrangement links TRBV12-3 or TRBV12-4 to TRBJ2-4; TCRdb gives TRBD2 as the D gene, but with no DNA this cannot be confirmed. There are 13 residues in the CDR3. The CDR3 reads CASSFGRADIQYF.

The chain employs TRBV20-1 and TRBJ2-7; the TCRdb call, TRBD1, lacks DNA for checking. Germline CDR1 DFQATT, CDR2 SNEGSKA (reference sequence). The CDR3 extends over 15 amino acids. The CDR3 protein is CSARGDRDSSYEQYF.

The rearrangement uses TRBV4-1 and TRBJ2-5; TCRdb gives TRBD2 as the D gene, but with no DNA this cannot be confirmed. The CDR3 runs 16 residues. Germline V CDR1 and CDR2: MGHRA, YSYEKL. The CDR3 sequence is CASSRRLAGGQETQYF.

The rearrangement links TRBV27 to TRBJ2-2; TCRdb calls TRBD2, which cannot be checked without DNA. CDR3 size: 16 residues. Germline V gene data show CDR1 as MNHEY and CDR2 as SMNVEV (reference sequence). The CDR3 here is CASSPLASGATWELFF.

CDR3 amino acids: CASRPGTSSIGVGELFF. V gene TRBV12-3 or TRBV12-4 combines with J gene TRBJ2-2; TCRdb's D gene call, TRBD2, goes unchecked for lack of DNA. The CDR3 length is 17 residues.

The chain combines TRBV20-1 with TRBJ2-1; the TCRdb call, TRBD2, lacks DNA for checking. CDR3 length equals 16 residues. Germline V lookup: CDR1 DFQATT, CDR2 SNEGSKA (reference sequence). This CDR3 is CSANTGGDYSYNEQFF.

The chain joins TRBV27 to TRBJ2-5; with no DNA, the TCRdb D assignment of TRBD2 cannot be verified. The germline V gene encodes CDR1 MNHEY and CDR2 SMNVEV (reference sequence). This CDR3 has 18 residues. This CDR3 is CASSPELAGPPRQETQYF.

V is TRBV29-1 and J is TRBJ2-2; TCRdb picks TRBD2, but there is no DNA to check that call. CDR3 length equals 16 residues. In germline, CDR1 is SQVTM, CDR2 ANQGSEA. The CDR3 loop is CSVVPSGRVNTGELFF.

The V and J genes are TRBV18 and TRBJ1-5; as DNA is missing, the TRBD1 call by TCRdb cannot be tested. The CDR3 covers 12 residues. Germline CDR1 is KGHSH and CDR2 is LQKENI. The CDR3 reads CASSTGGQPQHF.

V usage is TRBV5-1 and J usage is TRBJ2-7; without DNA, the TCRdb call of TRBD2 cannot be checked. The CDR3 totals 19 residues. The germline CDR1 and CDR2 sequences are SGHRS and YFSETQ. The CDR3 spells CASSLEIPEGLAPTYEQYF.

V and J are TRBV7-9 and TRBJ1-3; lacking DNA, the TRBD1 call made by TCRdb goes unchecked. Germline V gene data show CDR1 as SEHNR and CDR2 as FQNEAQ (reference sequence). This CDR3 has 15 amino acids. The CDR3 is CASSLQGGRGNTIYF.

The chain joins TRBV20-1 to TRBJ2-7; with no DNA, the TCRdb D assignment of TRBD1 cannot be verified. Germline CDR1 DFQATT, CDR2 SNEGSKA (reference sequence). The CDR3 loop spans 14 amino acids. The CDR3 is CSATWARASYEQYF.

V and J are TRBV6-1 and TRBJ2-1. This CDR3 spans 15 amino acids. From germline, CDR1 is MNHNS and CDR2 SASEGT. CDR3 protein: CASSVLTSSYNEQFF.

The chain couples TRBV7-2 to TRBJ2-3; checking the TCRdb D call of TRBD2 is not possible without DNA. The germline CDR1 and CDR2 sequences are SGHTA and FQGNSA. CDR3 size: 16 residues. CDR3: CASSGTSGRSEDTQYF.

The chain has TRBV7-4 and TRBJ2-4. The CDR3 length is 14 residues. Germline V gene lookup returns CDR1 SGHVT and CDR2 SQSDAQ. The CDR3 spells CASSPIGQRNIQYF.

The genes are TRBV7-6 and TRBJ2-2; there is no DNA to check the TCRdb D call of TRBD2. The CDR3 has 17 residues. The germline V gene has CDR1 SGHVS and CDR2 FNYEAQ. The CDR3 region is CASSLLAGDEWTGELFF.

The rearrangement links TRBV6-5 to TRBJ2-1; TCRdb names TRBD1, which stays unverified in the absence of DNA. Per the germline V gene, CDR1 is MNHEY and CDR2 is SVGAGI. This CDR3 region has 12 residues. This chain's CDR3 is CASRGGDHEQFF.

The rearrangement links TRBV29-1 to TRBJ1-2; without DNA, the TCRdb call of TRBD1 cannot be checked. The germline V gene encodes CDR1 SQVTM and CDR2 ANQGSEA. This CDR3 region has 12 residues. CDR3 sequence: CSVEEGVGGYTF.

The chain couples TRBV27 to TRBJ2-5; the D call from TCRdb, TRBD2, cannot be confirmed without DNA. The CDR3 is 14 residues long. Looked up from germline, CDR1 is MNHEY and CDR2 is SMNVEV (reference sequence). The CDR3 sequence: CASSAGLSQETQYF.

The chain has TRBV19 and TRBJ1-1; the TCRdb call, TRBD1, lacks DNA for checking. Germline CDR1 reads LNHDA; CDR2 reads SQIVND (reference sequence). The CDR3 runs to 15 residues. CDR3 sequence: CASSPDRAARTEAFF.

CDR3 amino acids: CASSLGGAGPEAFF. The chain has TRBV12-3 or TRBV12-4 and TRBJ1-1; TCRdb reports TRBD1, a call that lacks DNA to check it against. The CDR3 is made up of 14 amino acids.

The V call is TRBV19, the J call TRBJ2-3; as DNA is missing, the TRBD1 call by TCRdb cannot be tested. CDR3 length equals 12 residues. The V gene's germline CDR1 is LNHDA and CDR2 SQIVND (reference sequence). The CDR3 sequence is CASSWTEDTQYF. Using reference TRBV19 and TRBJ2-3 for the parts outside the CDR3, the full variable domain is DGGITQSPKYLFRKEGQNVTLSCEQNLNHDAMYWYRQDPGQGLRLIYYSQIVNDFQKGDIAEGYSVSREKKESFPLTVTSAQKNPTAFYLCASSWTEDTQYFGPGTRLTVL.

V usage is TRBV6-2 or TRBV6-3 and J usage is TRBJ2-7. The length of the CDR3 is 14 residues. Germline CDR1 MNHEY, CDR2 SVGEGT. CDR3 protein: CASSYSDGRNEQYF.

V gene TRBV20-1 combines with J gene TRBJ2-1; TCRdb selects TRBD1, and the lack of DNA leaves this call unchecked. The germline CDR1 and CDR2 sequences are DFQATT and SNEGSKA (reference sequence). The CDR3 contains 15 residues. The chain's CDR3 is CSARVGTGVGNEQFF.

The chain is built from TRBV7-9 and TRBJ2-2; TCRdb gives TRBD2 as the D gene, but with no DNA this cannot be confirmed. The CDR3 loop spans 16 amino acids. In germline, CDR1 is SEHNR, CDR2 FQNEAQ (reference sequence). The CDR3 loop is CASSPQRERNTGELFF.

The chain employs TRBV5-5 and TRBJ1-1; TCRdb's D call of TRBD1 is untestable without DNA. The CDR3 is 18 amino acids. Germline values: CDR1 SGHKS, CDR2 YYEKEE (reference sequence). CDR3 protein: CASSSYRTLSGKNTEAFF.